This TCR beta chain was sequenced during a study of blood T cells in healthy people across ages. V lost 3 bases and J lost 5, with 11 bases in between. The CDR3 spans 13 residues. This clonotype occurred a few times. The authors ran a second PCR of roughly 6 to 12 cycles using a sample-barcoded 5' primer and a J-beta primer mix. Any given sample supplied a minimum of 3 million CDR3-containing paired-end reads. TCRdb re-analysed the 5' RACE reads in MiXCR, keeping a single row per CDR3 protein. The data hold 1,500,000 or so distinct CDR3 sequences, with under 55% observed a single time. The V call is TRBV12-3 or TRBV12-4, the J call TRBJ2-7; D ambiguous. This TCR came from a woman aged 18 to 35 in good health. The sequenced sample consisted of blood. In nucleotides, the CDR3 is TGTGCCAGCAGTTTCGGCCCTACCCACGAGCAGTACTTC. It is translated as CASSFGPTHEQYF.